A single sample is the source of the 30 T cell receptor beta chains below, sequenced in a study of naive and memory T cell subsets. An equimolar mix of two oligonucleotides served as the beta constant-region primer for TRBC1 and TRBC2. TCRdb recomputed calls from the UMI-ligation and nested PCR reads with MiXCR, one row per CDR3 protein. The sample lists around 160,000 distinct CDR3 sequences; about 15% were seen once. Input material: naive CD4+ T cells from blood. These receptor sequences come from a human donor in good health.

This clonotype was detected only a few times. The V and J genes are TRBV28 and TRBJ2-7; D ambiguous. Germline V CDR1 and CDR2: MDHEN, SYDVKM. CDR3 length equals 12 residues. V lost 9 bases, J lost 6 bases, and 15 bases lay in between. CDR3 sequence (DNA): TGTGCCAGTACGATAGGAACCTCCGAGCAGTACTTC. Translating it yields CASTIGTSEQYF.

CDR3 DNA sequence: TGTGCCAGCAGCCAGGGGTCTGACACTGAAGCTTTCTTT. Its protein product is CASSQGSDTEAFF. The chain combines TRBV7-3 with TRBJ1-1; D might be TRBD1 (6 bases). Germline-derived CDR1 and CDR2 are SGHTA and FQGTGA. The CDR3 sequence is 13 residues long. The V gene lost 5 bases and the J gene lost 3 bases, with 10 bases spanning the gap. Filled out from reference TRBV7-3 and TRBJ1-1, the complete variable domain reads GAGVSQTPSNKVTEKGKYVELRCDPISGHTALYWYRQSLGQGPEFLIYFQGTGAADDSGLPNDRFFAVRPEGSVSTLKIQRTERGDSAVYLCASSQGSDTEAFFGQGTRLTVV.

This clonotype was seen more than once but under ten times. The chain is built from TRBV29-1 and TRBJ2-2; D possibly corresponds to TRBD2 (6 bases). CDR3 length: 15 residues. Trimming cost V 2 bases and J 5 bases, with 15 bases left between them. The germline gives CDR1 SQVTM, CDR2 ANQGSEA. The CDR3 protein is CSVEMGHRGTGELFF. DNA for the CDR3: TGCAGCGTTGAAATGGGGCACCGGGGGACCGGGGAGCTGTTTTTT.

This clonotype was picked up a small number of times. For the CDR3, the DNA is TGTGCCAGCAGTTTAACGAAGAATGAGCAGTTCTTC. This sequence encodes CASSLTKNEQFF. This rearrangement joins TRBV27 to TRBJ2-1; no reliable D call. Germline loops: CDR1 MNHEY, CDR2 SMNVEV (reference sequence). The CDR3 length is 12 residues. Trimming pared 2 bases from V and 7 bases from J, leaving 6 bases between.

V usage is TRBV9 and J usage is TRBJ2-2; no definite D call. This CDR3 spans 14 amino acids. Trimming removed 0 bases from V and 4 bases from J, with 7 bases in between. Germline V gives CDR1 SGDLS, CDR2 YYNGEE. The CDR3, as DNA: TGTGCCAGCAGCGTAGTGCCTAGCACCGGGGAGCTGTTTTTT. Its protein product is CASSVVPSTGELFF.

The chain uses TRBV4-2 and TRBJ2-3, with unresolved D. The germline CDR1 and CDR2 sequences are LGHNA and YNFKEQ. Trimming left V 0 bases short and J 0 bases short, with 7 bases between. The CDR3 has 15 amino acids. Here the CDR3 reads CASSQDPHSTDTQYF. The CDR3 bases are TGTGCCAGCAGCCAAGATCCTCATAGCACAGATACGCAGTATTTT.

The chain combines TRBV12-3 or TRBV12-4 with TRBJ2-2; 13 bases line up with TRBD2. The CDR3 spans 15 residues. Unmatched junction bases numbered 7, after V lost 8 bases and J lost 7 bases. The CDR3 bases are TGTGCCAGCGGCCGGACTAGCGGGAGTGGCGGGGAGCTGTTTTTT. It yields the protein CASGRTSGSGGELFF.

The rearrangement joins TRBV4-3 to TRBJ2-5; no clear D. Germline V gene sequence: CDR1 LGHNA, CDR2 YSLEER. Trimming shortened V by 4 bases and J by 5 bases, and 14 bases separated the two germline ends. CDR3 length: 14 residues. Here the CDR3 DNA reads TGCGCCAGCAGCCGGAATTCCGGAGCGGAGACCCAGTACTTC. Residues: CASSRNSGAETQYF.

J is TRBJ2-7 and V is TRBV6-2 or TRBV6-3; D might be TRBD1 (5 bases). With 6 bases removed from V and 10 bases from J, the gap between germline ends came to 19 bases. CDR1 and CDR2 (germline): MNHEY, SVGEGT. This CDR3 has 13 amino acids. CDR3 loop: CASSLQTDREQYF. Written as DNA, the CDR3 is TGTGCCAGCAGCTTACAAACAGACAGAGAACAGTACTTC.

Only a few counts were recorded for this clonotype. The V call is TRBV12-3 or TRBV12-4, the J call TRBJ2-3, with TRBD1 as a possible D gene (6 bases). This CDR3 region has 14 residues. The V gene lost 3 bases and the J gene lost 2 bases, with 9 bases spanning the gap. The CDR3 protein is CASSLGAFTDTQYF. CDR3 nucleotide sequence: TGTGCCAGCAGTTTGGGGGCCTTCACAGATACGCAGTATTTT.

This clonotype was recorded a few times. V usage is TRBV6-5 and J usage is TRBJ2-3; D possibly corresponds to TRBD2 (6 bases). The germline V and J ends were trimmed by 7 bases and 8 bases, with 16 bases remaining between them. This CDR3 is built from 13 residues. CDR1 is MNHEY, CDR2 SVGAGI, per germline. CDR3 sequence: CASKVPTGGTQYF. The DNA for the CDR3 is TGTGCCAGCAAGGTCCCGACCGGGGGTACGCAGTATTTT.

As DNA, the CDR3 is TGCAGTGCTAGAGATCCGCAGTTGAACACCGGGGAGCTGTTTTTT. As protein: CSARDPQLNTGELFF. V usage is TRBV20-1 and J usage is TRBJ2-2, with no clear D. CDR1 DFQATT and CDR2 SNEGSKA come from the germline V gene (reference sequence). The CDR3 sequence is 15 residues long. Trimming cost V 0 bases and J 1 base, with 9 bases left between them.

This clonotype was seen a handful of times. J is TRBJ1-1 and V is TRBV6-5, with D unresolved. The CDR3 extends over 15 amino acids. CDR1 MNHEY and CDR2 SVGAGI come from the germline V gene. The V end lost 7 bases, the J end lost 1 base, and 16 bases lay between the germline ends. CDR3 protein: CASTPRGAPNTEAFF. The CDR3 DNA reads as TGTGCCAGCACCCCCCGGGGAGCTCCGAACACTGAAGCTTTCTTT.

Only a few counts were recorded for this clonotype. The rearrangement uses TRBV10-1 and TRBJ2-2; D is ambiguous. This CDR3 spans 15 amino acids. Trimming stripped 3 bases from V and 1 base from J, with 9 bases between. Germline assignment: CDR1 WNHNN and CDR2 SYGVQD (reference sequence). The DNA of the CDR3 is TGCGCCAGCAGTGATAACCGGGTGAACACCGGGGAGCTGTTTTTT. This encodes CASSDNRVNTGELFF.

This chain's CDR3 is CASSQITNEQFF. CDR3 in DNA: TGCGCCAGCAGCCAAATTACGAATGAGCAGTTCTTC. V usage is TRBV5-1 and J usage is TRBJ2-1; D gene unclear. Trimming took off 4 bases at V and 7 bases at J, with 9 bases between the two ends. CDR1 and CDR2 (germline): SGHRS, YFSETQ. The CDR3 is 12 amino acids.

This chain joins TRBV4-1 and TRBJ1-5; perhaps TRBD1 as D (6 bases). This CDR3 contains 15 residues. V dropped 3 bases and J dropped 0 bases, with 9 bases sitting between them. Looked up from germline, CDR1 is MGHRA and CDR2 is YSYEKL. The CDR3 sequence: CASSQQGYSNQPQHF. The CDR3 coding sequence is TGCGCCAGCAGCCAGCAGGGGTATAGCAATCAGCCCCAGCATTTT.

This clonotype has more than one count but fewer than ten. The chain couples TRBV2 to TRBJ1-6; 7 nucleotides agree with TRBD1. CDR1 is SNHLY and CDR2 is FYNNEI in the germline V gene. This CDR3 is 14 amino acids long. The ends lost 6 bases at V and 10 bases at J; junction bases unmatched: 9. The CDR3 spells CASRRDSGGSPLHF. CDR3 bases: TGTGCCAGCAGGAGGGACAGCGGCGGATCACCCCTCCACTTT.

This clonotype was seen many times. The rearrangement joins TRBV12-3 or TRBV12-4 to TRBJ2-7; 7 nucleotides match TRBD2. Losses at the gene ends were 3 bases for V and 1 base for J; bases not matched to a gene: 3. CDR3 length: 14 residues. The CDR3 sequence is CASSFQRGSYEQYF. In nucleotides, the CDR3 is TGTGCCAGCAGTTTTCAGCGGGGATCCTACGAGCAGTACTTC.

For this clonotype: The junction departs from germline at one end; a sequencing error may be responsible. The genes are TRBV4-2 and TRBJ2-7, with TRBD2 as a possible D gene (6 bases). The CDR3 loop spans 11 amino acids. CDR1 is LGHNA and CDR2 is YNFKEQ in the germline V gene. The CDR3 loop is CASSLDYPGDF. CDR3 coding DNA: TGTGCCAGCAGCCTGGACTATCCCGGAGACTTC.

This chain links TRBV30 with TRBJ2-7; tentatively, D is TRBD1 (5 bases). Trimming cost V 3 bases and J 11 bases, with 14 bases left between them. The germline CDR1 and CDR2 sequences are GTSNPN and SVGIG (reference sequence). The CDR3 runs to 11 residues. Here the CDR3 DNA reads TGTGCCTGGAGGACAGACACTACGGAGTACTTC. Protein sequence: CAWRTDTTEYF.

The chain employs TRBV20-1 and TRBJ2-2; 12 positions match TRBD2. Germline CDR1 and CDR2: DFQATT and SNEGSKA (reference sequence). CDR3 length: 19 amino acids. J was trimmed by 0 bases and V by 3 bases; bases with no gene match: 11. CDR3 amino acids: CSARAPLGLAGSNTGELFF. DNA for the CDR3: TGCAGTGCTAGGGCCCCACTGGGACTAGCGGGCTCGAACACCGGGGAGCTGTTTTTT.

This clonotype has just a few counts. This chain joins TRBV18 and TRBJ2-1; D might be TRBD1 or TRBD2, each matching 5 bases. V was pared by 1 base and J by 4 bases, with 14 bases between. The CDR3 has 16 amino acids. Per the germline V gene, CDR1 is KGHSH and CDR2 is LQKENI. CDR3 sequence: CASSPLGGAGYNEQFF. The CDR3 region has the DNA TGTGCCAGCTCACCACTTGGGGGAGCAGGTTACAATGAGCAGTTCTTC.

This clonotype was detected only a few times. Written as DNA, the CDR3 is TGTGCCAGCAGCCAAAGGGACAGTATCACAGATACGCAGTATTTT. This sequence encodes CASSQRDSITDTQYF. The chain employs TRBV3-1 and TRBJ2-3, with 7 bases fitting TRBD1. CDR1 and CDR2 (germline): LGHDT, YNNKEL (reference sequence). The junction had 4 bases not matched to a gene; V was cut back by 2 bases and J by 2 bases. CDR3 length equals 15 residues.

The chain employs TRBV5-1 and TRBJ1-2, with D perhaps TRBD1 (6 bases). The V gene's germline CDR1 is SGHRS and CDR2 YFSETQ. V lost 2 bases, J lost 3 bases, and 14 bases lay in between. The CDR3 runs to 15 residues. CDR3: CASSFTGYLDYGYTF. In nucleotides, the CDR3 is TGCGCCAGCAGCTTTACAGGGTATCTGGACTATGGCTACACCTTC.

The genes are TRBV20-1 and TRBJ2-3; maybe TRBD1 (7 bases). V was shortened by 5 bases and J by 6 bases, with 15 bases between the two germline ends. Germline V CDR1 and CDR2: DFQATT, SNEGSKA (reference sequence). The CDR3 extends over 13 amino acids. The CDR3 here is CSAAGGSGDTQYF. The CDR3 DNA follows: TGCAGTGCTGCAGGGGGGAGCGGGGATACGCAGTATTTT.

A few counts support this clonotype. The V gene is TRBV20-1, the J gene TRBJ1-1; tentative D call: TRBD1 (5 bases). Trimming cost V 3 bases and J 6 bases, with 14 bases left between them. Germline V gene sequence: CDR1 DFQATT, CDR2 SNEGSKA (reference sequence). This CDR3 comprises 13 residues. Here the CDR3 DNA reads TGCAGTGCTAGTGGGTCAGGGCGCCCTGAAGCTTTCTTT. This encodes CSASGSGRPEAFF.

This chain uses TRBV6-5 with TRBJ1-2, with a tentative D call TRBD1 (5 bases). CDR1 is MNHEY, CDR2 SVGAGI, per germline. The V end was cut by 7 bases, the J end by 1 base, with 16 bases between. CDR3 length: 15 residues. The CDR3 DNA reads TGTGCCAGCACTCCCTGGGGCAGCATTAACTATGGCTACACCTTC. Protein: CASTPWGSINYGYTF.

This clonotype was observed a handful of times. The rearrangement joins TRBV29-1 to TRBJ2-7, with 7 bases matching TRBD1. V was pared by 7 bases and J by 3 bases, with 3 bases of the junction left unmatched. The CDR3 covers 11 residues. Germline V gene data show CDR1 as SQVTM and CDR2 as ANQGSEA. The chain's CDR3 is CSAGQSYEQYF. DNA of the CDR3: TGCAGCGCGGGACAGAGCTACGAGCAGTACTTC.

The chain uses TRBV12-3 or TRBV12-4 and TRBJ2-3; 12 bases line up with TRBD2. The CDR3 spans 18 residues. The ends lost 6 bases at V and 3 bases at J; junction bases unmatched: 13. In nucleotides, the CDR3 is TGTGCCAGCAGGTCCCTGGCCCCTAGCGGGGGGGAGACAGATACGCAGTATTTT. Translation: CASRSLAPSGGETDTQYF.

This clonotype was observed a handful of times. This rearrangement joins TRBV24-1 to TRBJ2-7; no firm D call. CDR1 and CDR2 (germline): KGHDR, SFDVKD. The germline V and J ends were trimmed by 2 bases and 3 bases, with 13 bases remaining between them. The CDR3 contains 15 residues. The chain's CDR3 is CATSDSNPGIYEQYF. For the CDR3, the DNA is TGTGCCACCAGTGATTCAAACCCAGGAATCTACGAGCAGTACTTC.